These 21 T cell receptor beta chains share one sample of origin, sequenced in a study of blood T cell repertoires in COVID-19. Some clones are missing from TCRdb's copy, which holds only in-frame ones; the method was immunoSEQ multiplex PCR. This sample has fewer than 150,000 clones, with 75% to 90% found just once. Sequenced input: peripheral blood. Every receptor here comes from a human donor in a cohort sampled during active COVID-19.

The J gene is TRBJ1-4, the V gene TRBV2, with D possibly being TRBD1 (6 bases). The germline V gene has CDR1 SNHLY and CDR2 FYNNEI. The CDR3 runs 17 residues. Trimming removed 8 bases from V and 5 bases from J, with 24 bases in between. The CDR3 DNA reads TGTGCCAGCGCTGCAGGGGCCAAACAAAAGGCGAATGAAAAACTGTTTTTT. Its translation is CASAAGAKQKANEKLFF.

This clone occurred once. The chain uses TRBV4-3 and TRBJ1-1; D is possibly TRBD1 (6 bases). The CDR3 consists of 17 residues. Trimming stripped 2 bases from V and 0 bases from J, with 16 bases between. The germline CDR1 and CDR2 sequences are LGHNA and YSLEER. This CDR3 reads CASSQRKLTGMNTEAFF. CDR3 nucleotide sequence: TGCGCCAGCAGCCAACGAAAACTGACAGGAATGAACACTGAAGCTTTCTTT.

This sequence joins TRBV5-4 and TRBJ2-3; TRBD2 is a possible D gene (6 bases). The germline V gene has CDR1 SGHNT and CDR2 YYREEE (reference sequence). CDR3 size: 16 residues. V was pared by 4 bases and J by 4 bases, with 19 bases between. This CDR3 reads CASSPPARERSDTQYF. CDR3 nucleotides: TGTGCCAGCAGCCCCCCTGCCCGGGAGAGGTCAGATACGCAGTATTTT.

This rearrangement joins TRBV4-3 to TRBJ2-2; 7 nucleotides align to TRBD2. This CDR3 has 15 amino acids. Germline-derived CDR1 and CDR2 are LGHNA and YSLEER. V trimming: 1 base; J trimming: 3 bases; junction bases outside the gene matches: 2. CDR3 bases: TGCGCCAGCAGCCAAGGCGGGAGAGACACCGGGGAGCTGTTTTTT. Its protein is CASSQGGRDTGELFF.

V gene TRBV6-4 combines with J gene TRBJ2-1, with D possibly being TRBD1 (5 bases). V was pared by 2 bases and J by 2 bases, with 10 bases between. Germline CDR1 reads MRHNA; CDR2 reads SNTAGT. The CDR3 is 15 residues long. The CDR3 is CASSDERGPYNEQFF. For the CDR3, the DNA is TGTGCCAGCAGTGACGAAAGGGGTCCCTACAATGAGCAGTTCTTC.

This chain links TRBV19 with TRBJ1-3; 7 positions match TRBD1. Germline CDR1 is LNHDA and CDR2 is SQIVND (reference sequence). The CDR3 is 13 residues long. The trim removed 7 bases at V and 4 bases at J, leaving 4 bases unmatched. CDR3 DNA: TGTGCCAGTATTGCGACAGGGGGAAACACCATATATTTT. As protein: CASIATGGNTIYF.

The chain carries TRBV29-1 and TRBJ1-1; D is unresolved. Germline CDR1 SQVTM, CDR2 ANQGSEA. The CDR3 contains 13 residues. Trimming left V 4 bases short and J 1 base short, with 10 bases between. In DNA, the CDR3 is TGCAGCGTTGTTCGTCGGGGGAACACTGAAGCTTTCTTT. Translating gives CSVVRRGNTEAFF.

The rearrangement uses TRBV25-1 and TRBJ1-5; D is perhaps TRBD1 (5 bases). V lost 5 bases to trimming and J lost 5 bases, with 10 bases between them. The CDR3 is made up of 13 amino acids. Germline CDR1 and CDR2: MGHDK and SYGVNS. The CDR3 region is CASSLGVDQPQHF. The CDR3, as DNA: TGTGCCAGCAGTTTAGGGGTGGATCAGCCCCAGCATTTT.

Notes on this clone: This may stem from a read error, because a much larger clone lies one nucleotide away. This sequence joins TRBV7-9 and TRBJ1-1; no firm D call. The ends were cut back, 5 bases at V and 2 bases at J, with 3 bases in the middle. The CDR3 spans 11 residues. The germline V gene encodes CDR1 SEHNR and CDR2 FQNEAQ (reference sequence). The CDR3 region is CASSLNTEAFF. CDR3 coding DNA: TGTGCCAGCAGCCTAAACACTGAAGCTTTCTTT.

This CDR3 reads CASSLDGGTGTEAFF. The CDR3 bases are TGTGCCAGCAGCTTGGATGGGGGGACGGGGACTGAAGCTTTCTTT. The chain couples TRBV5-5 to TRBJ1-1; D possibly corresponds to TRBD1 (5 bases). CDR3 length: 15 residues. Trimming cost V 0 bases and J 5 bases, with 14 bases left between them. Germline assignment: CDR1 SGHKS and CDR2 YYEKEE (reference sequence).

CDR3 protein: CASSFRGLVPDTQYF. The CDR3 region has the DNA TGTGCCAGCAGCTTTCGGGGACTAGTCCCAGATACGCAGTATTTT. The chain uses TRBV7-3 and TRBJ2-3, with 8 bases identical to TRBD2. The CDR3 runs 15 residues. CDR1 SGHTA and CDR2 FQGTGA come from the germline V gene. V was clipped by 3 bases and J by 4 bases; unmatched bases: 6. Variable domain in full (rest from reference TRBV7-3 and TRBJ2-3): GAGVSQTPSNKVTEKGKYVELRCDPISGHTALYWYRQSLGQGPEFLIYFQGTGAADDSGLPNDRFFAVRPEGSVSTLKIQRTERGDSAVYLCASSFRGLVPDTQYFGPGTRLTVL.

The V call is TRBV7-2, the J call TRBJ2-7; 8 nucleotides line up with TRBD2. Germline-derived CDR1 and CDR2 are SGHTA and FQGNSA. This CDR3 has 15 residues. V lost 5 bases, J lost 4 bases, and 10 bases stayed unmatched. The DNA of the CDR3 is TGTGCCAGCAGCCACCGAGCGGGGGATGGGTACGAGCAGTACTTC. Its protein product is CASSHRAGDGYEQYF.

V and J are TRBV6-5 and TRBJ1-4; 8 bases map to TRBD1. The CDR3 is 14 amino acids. The germline gives CDR1 MNHEY, CDR2 SVGAGI. Trimming took 6 bases from V and 7 from J; bases not matched to a gene: 7. The CDR3, as DNA: TGTGCCAGCAGAAGACAGGGGAGGACTGAAAAACTGTTTTTT. Translated, it gives CASRRQGRTEKLFF.

The chain is built from TRBV11-3 and TRBJ2-5; no clear D. This CDR3 has 15 amino acids. Germline assignment: CDR1 SGHNT and CDR2 YENEEA. Between the trimmed V and J ends, which lost 1 base and 1 base, there was a span of 10 bases. The CDR3 loop is CASSLGNTLQETQYF. CDR3 nucleotides: TGTGCCAGCAGCTTAGGTAACACCCTCCAAGAGACCCAGTACTTC.

The rearrangement uses TRBV25-1 and TRBJ1-2; TRBD1 is a possible D gene (6 bases). Germline loops: CDR1 MGHDK, CDR2 SYGVNS. Trimming took off 3 bases at V and 8 bases at J, with 13 bases between the two ends. There are 13 residues in the CDR3. As DNA, the CDR3 is TGTGCCAGCAGTGATTTTTGGGGGCTCGGCTACACCTTC. Its protein product is CASSDFWGLGYTF.

J is TRBJ2-5 and V is TRBV7-6; TRBD2 might be the D (5 bases). Germline V gives CDR1 SGHVS, CDR2 FNYEAQ. The length of the CDR3 is 14 residues. Trimming cost V 3 bases and J 1 base, with 9 bases left between them. CDR3 residues: CASSFPGFQETQYF. CDR3 sequence (DNA): TGTGCCAGCAGCTTCCCGGGGTTCCAAGAGACCCAGTACTTC.

The sample holds one count of this clone. The sample holds other DNA sequences that translate to the same CDR3. The chain carries TRBV19 and TRBJ1-2, with TRBD1 matching 8 bases. This CDR3 has 13 residues. With 2 bases clipped from V and 5 bases from J, the junction kept 1 base outside the gene matches. CDR1 LNHDA and CDR2 SQIVND come from the germline V gene (reference sequence). This CDR3 is CASSIRQGYGYTF. Written as DNA, the CDR3 is TGTGCCAGTAGTATAAGACAGGGGTATGGCTACACCTTC.

This rearrangement joins TRBV19 to TRBJ1-3; D call uncertain. The CDR3 loop spans 12 amino acids. Trimming took 9 bases from V and 4 from J, leaving 10 bases between them. Germline-derived CDR1 and CDR2 are LNHDA and SQIVND (reference sequence). CDR3 coding DNA: TGTGCCAGCGGGTTTTCAGGAAACACCATATATTTT. Its translation: CASGFSGNTIYF.

Only a few counts were recorded for this clone. This chain links TRBV30 with TRBJ1-1; 8 bases line up with TRBD1. V dropped 1 base and J dropped 11; count of bases not matched to a gene: 6. Germline V gene sequence: CDR1 GTSNPN, CDR2 SVGIG (reference sequence). This CDR3 is built from 12 residues. The CDR3 region is CAWSGTGPNAFF. The CDR3 nucleotides are TGTGCCTGGAGTGGGACAGGGCCGAACGCTTTCTTT. The whole variable domain, filled in from reference TRBV30 and TRBJ1-1, reads SQTIHQWPATLVQPVGSPLSLECTVEGTSNPNLYWYRQAAGRGLQLLFYSVGIGQISSEVPQNLSASRPQDRQFILSSKKLLLSDSGFYLCAWSGTGPNAFFGQGTRLTVV.

V gene TRBV14 combines with J gene TRBJ1-2, with TRBD1 as a possible D gene (6 bases). CDR3 length equals 16 residues. V was clipped by 1 base and J by 8 bases, with 20 bases between them. Germline values: CDR1 SGHDN, CDR2 FVKESK. The CDR3 DNA follows: TGTGCCAGCAGCCAAGGTGGGGGCGAGACCCGGCAAGGCTACACCTTC. Translated: CASSQGGGETRQGYTF.

The chain carries TRBV9 and TRBJ2-7, with 8 positions matching TRBD1. CDR1 and CDR2 (germline): SGDLS, YYNGEE. The CDR3 is 16 residues long. V trimming: 1 base; J trimming: 2 bases; junction bases outside the gene matches: 8. The CDR3 DNA reads TGTGCCAGCAGCGTAAGTGGGACAGGCAGAACCTACGAGCAGTACGTC. Its protein product is CASSVSGTGRTYEQYV.